The 20 T cell receptor beta chains reported below all come from one sample, sequenced in a study of OX40 agonist ivuxolimab in advanced cancers. Some clones are missing from TCRdb's copy, which holds only in-frame ones; the method was immunoSEQ multiplex PCR. The table records under 85,000 clones, 65% to 90% of them present only once. The sequencing here drew on CD4+ or CD8+ T cells sorted from blood, taken in a trial of the OX40 agonist ivuxolimab. Every receptor here comes from an adult with an advanced solid tumor such as melanoma, head and neck, liver or kidney cancer.

V gene TRBV5-1 combines with J gene TRBJ2-5; D is ambiguous. The germline V gene encodes CDR1 SGHRS and CDR2 YFSETQ. V lost 7 bases, J lost 5 bases, and 21 bases lay in between. The CDR3 consists of 15 residues. CDR3 bases: TGCGCCAGCCTCCTAACCGGCCGCCCGGATGAGACCCAGTACTTC. The encoded protein is CASLLTGRPDETQYF.

This chain joins TRBV4-3 and TRBJ1-2; maybe TRBD1 (5 bases). The CDR3 runs 15 residues. Germline V CDR1 and CDR2: LGHNA, YSLEER. Trimming removed 3 bases from V and 2 bases from J, with 13 bases in between. CDR3: CASSQQLGANYGYTF. In DNA form, the CDR3 reads TGCGCCAGCAGCCAGCAGTTAGGGGCGAACTATGGCTACACCTTC.

The chain employs TRBV7-2 and TRBJ1-2; 7 bases fit TRBD1. The junction had 11 bases not matched to a gene; V was cut back by 6 bases and J by 4 bases. This CDR3 region has 15 residues. CDR1 and CDR2 from the germline V gene are SGHTA and FQGNSA. The CDR3 bases are TGTGCCAGCAGTCAAACAGGGGTTTTCGGCTATGGCTACACCTTC. Translated, it gives CASSQTGVFGYGYTF.

The chain has TRBV10-1 and TRBJ1-4; D is uncertain. The V end was cut by 10 bases, the J end by 5 bases, with 17 bases between. Germline lookup yields CDR1 WNHNN and CDR2 SYGVQD (reference sequence). The CDR3 sequence is 14 residues long. The CDR3 nucleotides read TGCGCCACTTTTGACGGCTTGCAAAATGAAAAACTGTTTTTT. It encodes CATFDGLQNEKLFF.

The J gene is TRBJ2-5, the V gene TRBV5-8; no clear D. The V end lost 0 bases, the J end lost 6 bases, and 12 bases lay between the germline ends. Germline V CDR1 and CDR2: SGHTS, YDEGEE. CDR3 size: 14 residues. CDR3 sequence: CASSLDINWQTQYF. The CDR3 DNA follows: TGTGCCAGCAGCTTGGACATCAATTGGCAGACCCAGTACTTC.

The chain combines TRBV5-6 with TRBJ2-2; 8 bases are shared with TRBD1. Trimming cost V 2 bases and J 1 base; bases outside gene matches: 4. The germline V gene has CDR1 SGHDT and CDR2 YYEEEE. The CDR3 loop spans 16 amino acids. The CDR3 here is CASSLRTGRNTGELFF. The CDR3 region has the DNA TGTGCCAGCAGCTTAAGGACAGGGAGGAACACCGGGGAGCTGTTTTTT.

The J gene is TRBJ1-5, the V gene TRBV7-9, with D maybe TRBD1 (6 bases). V lost 2 bases to trimming and J lost 7 bases, with 15 bases between them. Germline V gives CDR1 SEHNR, CDR2 FQNEAQ (reference sequence). The CDR3 covers 15 residues. CDR3 sequence: CASSLTGIVGQPQHF. CDR3 nucleotide sequence: TGTGCCAGCAGCTTAACAGGGATCGTGGGCCAGCCCCAGCATTTT.

The J gene is TRBJ2-6, the V gene TRBV30; the D is unclear. This CDR3 is 14 amino acids long. V gave up 7 bases and J gave up 1 base, with 11 bases separating them. Looked up from germline, CDR1 is GTSNPN and CDR2 is SVGIG (reference sequence). The CDR3 sequence is CAFPTRSGANVLTF. The CDR3 bases are TGTGCCTTCCCGACCCGATCTGGGGCCAACGTCCTGACTTTC.

The rearrangement uses TRBV19 and TRBJ2-3; D remains unclear. Germline V gene sequence: CDR1 LNHDA, CDR2 SQIVND (reference sequence). The CDR3 runs 14 residues. The V gene lost 7 bases and the J gene lost 2 bases, with 13 bases spanning the gap. The CDR3: CASTPHASTDTQYF. The CDR3 coding sequence is TGTGCCAGTACGCCTCATGCCTCCACAGATACGCAGTATTTT.

The V and J genes are TRBV7-2 and TRBJ2-7; 9 bases line up with TRBD1. The length of the CDR3 is 15 residues. The V gene end was trimmed by 1 base and the J gene end by 0 bases; junction bases not matched to a gene: 1. The V gene's germline CDR1 is SGHTA and CDR2 FQGNSA. CDR3 bases: TGTGCCAGCAGCTTAGACAGGGGGCCCTCCTACGAGCAGTACTTC. Protein sequence: CASSLDRGPSYEQYF.

The chain couples TRBV7-9 to TRBJ1-4, with 9 bases that match TRBD1. The V and J ends lost 4 bases and 7 bases, in that order; junction bases with no gene match: 7. Germline V gene lookup returns CDR1 SEHNR and CDR2 FQNEAQ (reference sequence). The CDR3 loop spans 15 amino acids. The CDR3 loop is CASSSTGGEVEKLFF. The CDR3 nucleotides read TGTGCCAGCAGCTCCACAGGGGGCGAGGTTGAAAAACTGTTTTTT.

The rearrangement joins TRBV7-3 to TRBJ2-7; D is unclear. The CDR3 spans 12 residues. The germline V and J ends were trimmed by 2 bases and 4 bases, with 6 bases remaining between them. Germline-derived CDR1 and CDR2 are SGHTA and FQGTGA. CDR3 sequence (DNA): TGTGCCAGCAGCTTACAGGAGTACGAGCAGTACTTC. Amino acid sequence: CASSLQEYEQYF.

DNA for the CDR3: TGTGCCAGCAGCTCACCGGGAACAGGAAAAGTTGGGTATGGCTACACCTTC. Protein: CASSSPGTGKVGYGYTF. The V and J genes are TRBV7-8 and TRBJ1-2, with TRBD1 as a possible D gene (5 bases). V was clipped by 4 bases and J by 5 bases, with 23 bases between them. Looked up from germline, CDR1 is SGHVS and CDR2 is FQNEAQ. This CDR3 region has 17 residues.

In its sample, this clone was seen once. J is TRBJ2-6 and V is TRBV5-1; 11 nucleotides agree with TRBD1. Germline CDR1 reads SGHRS; CDR2 reads YFSETQ. The trim removed 9 bases at V and 3 bases at J, leaving 5 bases unmatched. The length of the CDR3 is 15 residues. The CDR3 coding sequence is TGCGCCACCGGACAGGGGGCAGTTGGGGCCAACGTCCTGACTTTC. Protein: CATGQGAVGANVLTF.

The chain couples TRBV11-3 to TRBJ2-1, with 7 bases identical to TRBD2. Germline CDR1 and CDR2: SGHNT and YENEEA. The ends lost 6 bases at V and 9 bases at J; junction bases unmatched: 26. This CDR3 comprises 19 residues. CDR3 in DNA: TGTGCCAGCAGTCCACACCCACCCCCGGGAGCCCCTGGGGGGGGTGAGCAGTTCTTC. Translation: CASSPHPPPGAPGGGEQFF.

CDR3 sequence: CASSTGLAGGPGTVGADTQYF. CDR3 sequence (DNA): TGCGCCAGCAGCACGGGACTAGCGGGAGGGCCTGGTACGGTTGGCGCAGATACGCAGTATTTT. This sequence joins TRBV5-1 and TRBJ2-3, with 16 positions matching TRBD2. The CDR3 contains 21 residues. Germline V gene lookup returns CDR1 SGHRS and CDR2 YFSETQ. V trimming: 4 bases; J trimming: 4 bases; junction bases outside the gene matches: 18.

The chain has TRBV28 and TRBJ2-3, with unresolved D. The CDR3 contains 14 residues. Trimming left V 3 bases short and J 7 bases short, with 14 bases between. The V gene's germline CDR1 is MDHEN and CDR2 SYDVKM. CDR3 nucleotide sequence: TGTGCCAGCAGTTTGGACCTAGTGCTGAATACGCAGTATTTT. Translating it yields CASSLDLVLNTQYF.

The chain combines TRBV28 with TRBJ1-5, with no clear D. The CDR3 runs 13 residues. From germline, CDR1 is MDHEN and CDR2 SYDVKM. The V gene lost 2 bases and the J gene lost 5 bases, with 7 bases spanning the gap. DNA for the CDR3: TGTGCCAGCAGTTTAATTATGTATCAGCCCCAGCATTTT. Its translation: CASSLIMYQPQHF.

This clone has a single count. This chain links TRBV29-1 with TRBJ2-7, with 9 nucleotides matching TRBD1. CDR3 length: 15 residues. The junction had 10 bases not matched to a gene; V was cut back by 5 bases and J by 2 bases. CDR1 is SQVTM, CDR2 ANQGSEA, per germline. CDR3 loop: CSVRGTGQGAYEQYF. In DNA form, the CDR3 reads TGCAGCGTTCGTGGGACAGGGCAGGGAGCCTACGAGCAGTACTTC.

Worth noting for this clone: A read error may produce the germline difference seen at one junction end. The chain's CDR3 is CASSLVPGQEAQYF. The CDR3 DNA sequence: TGTGCCAGCAGCTTAGTACCGGGCCAAGAGGCCCAGTACTTC. V usage is TRBV11-1 and J usage is TRBJ2-5, with D unclear. Per the germline V gene, CDR1 is SGHAT and CDR2 is FQDESV (reference sequence). The CDR3 runs 14 residues.